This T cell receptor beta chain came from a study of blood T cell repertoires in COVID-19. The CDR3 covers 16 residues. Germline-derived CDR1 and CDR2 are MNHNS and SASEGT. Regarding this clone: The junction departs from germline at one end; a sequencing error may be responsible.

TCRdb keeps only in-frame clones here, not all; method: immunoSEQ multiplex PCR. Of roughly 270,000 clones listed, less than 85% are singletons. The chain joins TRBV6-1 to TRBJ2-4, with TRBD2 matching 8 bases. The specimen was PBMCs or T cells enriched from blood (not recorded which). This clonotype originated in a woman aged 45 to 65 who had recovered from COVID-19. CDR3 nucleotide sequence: TGTGCCAGCAGTAAAGCGGGAGCTGGGACCAAAAACATTCAGTACTTC. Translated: CASSKAGAGTKNIQYF.